The clone carrying this TCR beta chain occurred many times. Its specificity is not known. In TCRdb, the reads were re-called with MiXCR into one record per CDR3 protein. The top ten hold around 43% of the sample, which has a few hundred thousand distinct CDR3 sequences, over 15% seen once. The data were obtained in a study of T cell repertoires in cytomegalovirus infection. Study at large: Public signatures in TCR beta pointed to CMV infection and matching HLA type.

The CDR3 totals 15 residues. Germline CDR1 SGDLS, CDR2 YYNGEE. V was clipped by 4 bases and J by 3 bases, with 16 bases between them. Study-wide results and caveats: Across the ex vivo response, the dominant clonotypes were HLA-C-restricted CMV-specific TCR beta clonotypes. CMV carriers having the relevant HLA were flagged by cumulative public TCR beta family frequency.

Sequenced material: CD8+ T cells from PBMCs. This TCR came from a human donor in good health (CMV status not recorded). Some clones in this sample may be carry-over from other donors' samples. The genes are TRBV9 and TRBJ1-1; D ambiguous. The DNA of the CDR3 is TGTGCCAGCAGCCCCAGACCGAAAGTCGACACTGAAGCTTTCTTT. Residues: CASSPRPKVDTEAFF.